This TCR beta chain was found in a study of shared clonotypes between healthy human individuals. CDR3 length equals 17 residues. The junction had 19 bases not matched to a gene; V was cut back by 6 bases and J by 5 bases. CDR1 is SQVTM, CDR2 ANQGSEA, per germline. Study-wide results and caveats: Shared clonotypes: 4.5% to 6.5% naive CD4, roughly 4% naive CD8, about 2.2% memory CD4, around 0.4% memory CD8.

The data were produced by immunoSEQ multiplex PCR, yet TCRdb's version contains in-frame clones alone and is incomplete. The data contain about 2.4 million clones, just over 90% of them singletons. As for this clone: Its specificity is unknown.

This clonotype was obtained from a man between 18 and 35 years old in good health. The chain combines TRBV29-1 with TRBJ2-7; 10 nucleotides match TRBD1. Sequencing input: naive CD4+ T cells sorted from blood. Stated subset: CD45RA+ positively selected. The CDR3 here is CSVAGTGVFSAPNEQYF. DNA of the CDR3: TGCAGCGTGGCCGGGACAGGGGTTTTTTCCGCCCCCAACGAGCAGTACTTC.